This paragraph covers one T cell receptor (beta chain) sequence. The antigen remains unidentified. This specimen belongs to a study of response to subunit inactivated influenza vaccine. Findings and limits, study-wide: Authors suggested each seasonal flu vaccination may recruit only limited numbers of new T cells.

TCRdb re-analysed the RT-PCR reads in MiXCR, keeping a single row per CDR3 protein. The repertoire consists of hundreds of thousands of distinct CDR3 sequences, with 20% to 25% occurring once and the leading ten covering roughly 10%. This CDR3 is 13 amino acids long. V lost 1 base, J lost 2 bases, and 5 bases lay in between. Germline CDR1 reads MNHNY; CDR2 reads SVGAGI (reference sequence). The clonotype originates from a man between 50 and 75 years old who received an inactivated influenza vaccine. The source was PBMCs from blood, collected approximately 22 months after vaccination. This chain connects TRBV6-6 to TRBJ2-5, with D uncertain. The chain's CDR3 is CASSYWEQETQYF. As DNA, the CDR3 is TGTGCCAGCAGTTACTGGGAACAAGAGACCCAGTACTTC.